These T cell receptor beta chains were read from a single sample in a study of glioma-infiltrating T cells after dendritic cell vaccination. Repertoires were generated with immunoSEQ multiplex PCR, while TCRdb's copy carries only in-frame clones and drops some. The table lists about 65,000 clones, roughly nine tenths of them singletons, with roughly 12% in the top ten. The input for sequencing was blood, taken after dendritic cell vaccination. The receptors originated from a human donor with glioblastoma. CDR3s leave out the opening cysteine and the closing phenylalanine or tryptophan.

cdr3_aa: TSSPGTSGRAQNEQF
v_call: TRBV1
cdr3_length: 15
j_call: TRBJ2-1

cdr3_aa: ATSPGSGSTDTQY
v_call: TRBV15
cdr3_length: 13
j_call: TRBJ2-3

cdr3_aa: ASSSPIGTGGYEQY
v_call: TRBV11-2
cdr3_length: 14
j_call: TRBJ2-7

cdr3_aa: ASSLEAGSNTEAF
v_call: TRBV11-2
cdr3_length: 13
j_call: TRBJ1-1

cdr3_aa: ASRFRGSSYNEQF
v_call: TRBV7-2
cdr3_length: 13
j_call: TRBJ2-1

cdr3_aa: ASSLDRRSYEQY
v_call: TRBV5-4
cdr3_length: 12
j_call: TRBJ2-7

cdr3_aa: ASRRETHTQY
v_call: TRBV5-8
cdr3_length: 10
j_call: TRBJ2-3

cdr3_aa: ASSLGSSGGQETQY
v_call: TRBV7-9
cdr3_length: 14
j_call: TRBJ2-5

cdr3_aa: ASSYSRDSYEQY
v_call: TRBV6-5
cdr3_length: 12
j_call: TRBJ2-7

cdr3_aa: ASSKGGGQPGELF
v_call: TRBV21-1
cdr3_length: 13
j_call: TRBJ2-2

cdr3_aa: ASSQMDSTYEQY
v_call: TRBV21-1
cdr3_length: 12
j_call: TRBJ2-7

cdr3_aa: ASSEFRTPVYGYT
v_call: TRBV2
cdr3_length: 13
j_call: TRBJ1-2

cdr3_aa: AWTTSGSAEQY
v_call: TRBV30
cdr3_length: 11
j_call: NA